This T cell receptor beta chain was recorded in a study of cytomegalovirus exposure and HLA in healthy donors. For the study at large: Roughly 80 million unique TCRs from HLA-typed donors were held in an early data release.

The trim removed 5 bases at V and 5 bases at J, leaving 7 bases unmatched. The CDR3 is 13 amino acids. CDR1 SGHRS and CDR2 YFSETQ come from the germline V gene. Study-wide findings and caveats: One cluster of highly shared sequence variants probably arose as a sequencing artifact. Investigators reported under 200 TCR beta chains as tied to cytomegalovirus. Diagnosis of cytomegalovirus status made by the classifier reportedly showed high specificity and sensitivity.

Concerning this clone itself: The antigen is unknown.

It was with 60 Vbeta and 13 Jbeta primers that the PCR ran. Repertoires were generated with immunoSEQ multiplex PCR, while TCRdb's copy carries only in-frame clones and drops some. The sample has 150,000 to 200,000 clones; about 63% are singletons. Sequenced input: PBMCs. The rearrangement joins TRBV5-1 to TRBJ2-7; 7 nucleotides line up with TRBD1. The receptor comes from a woman aged 40 to 49 in good health and CMV-seropositive. CDR3 DNA sequence: TGCGCCAGCAGTCAGGGGGTATTAAACGAGCAGTACTTC. As protein: CASSQGVLNEQYF. Full variable domain (outside the CDR3, taken from reference TRBV5-1 and TRBJ2-7): KAGVTQTPRYLIKTRGQQVTLSCSPISGHRSVSWYQQTPGQGLQFLFEYFSETQRNKGNFPGRFSGRQFSNSRSEMNVSTLELGDSALYLCASSQGVLNEQYFGPGTRLTVT.